A selection of T cell receptor beta chains follows, all from one sample in a study of Tregs in tolerant kidney transplant recipients. Sequencing was performed with immunoSEQ multiplex PCR; in TCRdb, only in-frame clones are kept and a portion is missing. The sample lists roughly 68,000 clones; 84% were seen once. The sequenced sample consisted of CD4+ T cells from blood. Receptor source: a human donor in good health. Both conserved end residues are part of each CDR3. The D gene is left open where the match is weak.

>TRBJ2-1|-|TRBV10-3
CAISGTNNNEQFF
>TRBJ1-3|-|TRBV6-6
CASSPESSGNTIYF
>TRBJ2-7|-|TRBV5-1
CASSLRRGDEQYF
>TRBJ2-3|TRBD2|TRBV27
CASSFGGGAGGPDTQYF
>TRBJ1-5|TRBD1|TRBV18
CASSKGSGQRNQPQHF
>TRBJ2-5|-|TRBV9
CASSVAPRGQETQYF
>TRBJ2-7|-|TRBV6-6
CASSPTGRVYEQYF
>TRBJ2-7|-|TRBV5-6
CASRSRGRGPRDEQYF
>TRBJ2-3|TRBD1|TRBV5-1
CASSPLDRGTDTQYF
>TRBJ2-6|-|TRBV27
CASSLDVAGANVLTF
>TRBJ1-5|-|TRBV12-5
CASGLGRGQTLQPQHF
>TRBJ1-1|-|TRBV28
CASSPPGYENTEAFF
>TRBJ2-7|-|TRBV5-1
CASSLGRFLTYEQYF
>TRBJ2-3|TRBD2|TRBV27
CASHPGLAALGTQYF
>TRBJ2-5|-|TRBV9
CASSVVEGETQYF
>TRBJ2-7|TRBD1|TRBV18
CASSPRLGGGVYEQYF
>TRBJ1-1|-|TRBV5-1
CASSLDSAMNTEAFF
>TRBJ2-1|TRBD2|TRBV5-6
CASSKLAGGQSYNEQFF
>TRBJ1-2|TRBD1|TRBV9
CASSVAQGQGAGYTF
>TRBJ2-5|-|TRBV5-1
CASSLVLAETQYF
>TRBJ2-3|-|TRBV14
CASSQSSSADTQYF
>TRBJ2-1|TRBD2|TRBV19
CASQERGSSYNEQFF
>TRBJ2-7|TRBD2|TRBV18
CASSPRRGYSYEQYF
>TRBJ2-1|-|TRBV7-2
CASTSGINEQFF
>TRBJ1-2|-|TRBV7-3
CASSLSSSQDYGYTF
>TRBJ1-1|-|TRBV14
CASSLHLRTEAFF
>TRBJ2-1|TRBD1|TRBV5-1
CASSLASGQGREQFF
>TRBJ2-6|-|TRBV27
CASRPSGARGGANVLTF